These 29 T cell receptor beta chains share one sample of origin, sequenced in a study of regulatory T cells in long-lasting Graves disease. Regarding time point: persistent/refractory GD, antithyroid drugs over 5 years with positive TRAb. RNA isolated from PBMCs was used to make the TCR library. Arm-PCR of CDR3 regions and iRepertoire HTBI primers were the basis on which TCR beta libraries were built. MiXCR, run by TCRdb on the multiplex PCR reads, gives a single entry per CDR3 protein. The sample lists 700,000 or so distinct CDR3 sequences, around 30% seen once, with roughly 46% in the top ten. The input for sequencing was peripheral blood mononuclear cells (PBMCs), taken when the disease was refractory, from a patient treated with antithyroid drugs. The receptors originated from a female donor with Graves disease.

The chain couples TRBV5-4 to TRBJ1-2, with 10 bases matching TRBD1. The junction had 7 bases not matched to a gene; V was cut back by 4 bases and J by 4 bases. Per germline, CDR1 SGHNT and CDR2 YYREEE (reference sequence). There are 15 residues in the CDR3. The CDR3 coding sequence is TGTGCCAGCAGCCGGAGGGACAGGGGATCCTATGGCTACACCTTC. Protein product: CASSRRDRGSYGYTF. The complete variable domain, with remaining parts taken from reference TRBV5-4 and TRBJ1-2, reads ETGVTQSPTHLIKTRGQQVTLRCSSQSGHNTVSWYQQALGQGPQFIFQYYREEENGRGNFPPRFSGLQFPNYSSELNVNALELDDSALYLCASSRRDRGSYGYTFGSGTRLTVV.

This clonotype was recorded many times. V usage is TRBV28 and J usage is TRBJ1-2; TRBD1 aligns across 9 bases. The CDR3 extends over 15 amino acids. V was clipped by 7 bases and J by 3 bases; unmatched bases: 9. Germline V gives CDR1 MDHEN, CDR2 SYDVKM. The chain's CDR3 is CASTTRTGVYYGYTF. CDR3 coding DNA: TGTGCCAGCACCACCCGGACAGGGGTATACTATGGCTACACCTTC.

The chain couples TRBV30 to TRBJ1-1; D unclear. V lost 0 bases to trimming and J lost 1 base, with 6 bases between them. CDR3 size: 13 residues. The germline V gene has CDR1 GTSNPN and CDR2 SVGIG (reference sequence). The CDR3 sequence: CAWSVATNTEAFF. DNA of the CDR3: TGTGCCTGGAGTGTAGCCACGAACACTGAAGCTTTCTTT.

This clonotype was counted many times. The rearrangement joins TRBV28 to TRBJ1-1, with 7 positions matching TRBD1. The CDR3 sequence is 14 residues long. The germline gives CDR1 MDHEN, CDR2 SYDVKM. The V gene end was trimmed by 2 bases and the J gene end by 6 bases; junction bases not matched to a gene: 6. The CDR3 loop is CASSLARQGAEAFF. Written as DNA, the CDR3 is TGTGCCAGCAGTTTAGCGCGACAGGGCGCTGAAGCTTTCTTT. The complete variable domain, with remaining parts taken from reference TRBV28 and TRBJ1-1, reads DVKVTQSSRYLVKRTGEKVFLECVQDMDHENMFWYRQDPGLGLRLIYFSYDVKMKEKGDIPEGYSVSREKKERFSLILESASTNQTSMYLCASSLARQGAEAFFGQGTRLTVV.

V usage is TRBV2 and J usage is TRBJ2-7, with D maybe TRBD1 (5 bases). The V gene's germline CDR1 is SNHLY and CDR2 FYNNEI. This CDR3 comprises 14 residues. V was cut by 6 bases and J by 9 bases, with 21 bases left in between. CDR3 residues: CASRVGHSDHGQYF. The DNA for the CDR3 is TGTGCCAGCAGGGTCGGACACTCGGACCACGGGCAGTACTTC.

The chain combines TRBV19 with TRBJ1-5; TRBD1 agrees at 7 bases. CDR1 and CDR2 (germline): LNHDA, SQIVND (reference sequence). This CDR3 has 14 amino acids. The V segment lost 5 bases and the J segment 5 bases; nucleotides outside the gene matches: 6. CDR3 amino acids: CASSVQGMDQPQHF. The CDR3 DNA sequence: TGTGCCAGTAGTGTACAGGGGATGGATCAGCCCCAGCATTTT.

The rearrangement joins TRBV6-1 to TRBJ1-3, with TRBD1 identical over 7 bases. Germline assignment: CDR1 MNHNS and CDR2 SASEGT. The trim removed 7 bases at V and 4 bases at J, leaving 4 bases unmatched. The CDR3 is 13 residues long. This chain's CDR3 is CASKTGTGNTIYF. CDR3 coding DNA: TGTGCCAGCAAGACAGGGACCGGAAACACCATATATTTT.

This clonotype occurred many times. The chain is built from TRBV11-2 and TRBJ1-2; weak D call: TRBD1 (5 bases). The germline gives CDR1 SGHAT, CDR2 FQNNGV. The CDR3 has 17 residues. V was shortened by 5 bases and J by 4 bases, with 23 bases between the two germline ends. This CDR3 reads CASSPTPQSGMSYGYTF. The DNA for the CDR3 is TGTGCCAGCAGCCCGACTCCCCAGTCAGGGATGAGCTATGGCTACACCTTC.

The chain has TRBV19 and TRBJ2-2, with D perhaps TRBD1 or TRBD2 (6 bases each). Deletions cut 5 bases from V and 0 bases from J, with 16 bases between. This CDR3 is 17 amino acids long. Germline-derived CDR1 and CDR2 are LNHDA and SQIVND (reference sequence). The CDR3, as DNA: TGTGCCAGTAGTTATCGTCTGGGGGGCGCGAACACCGGGGAGCTGTTTTTT. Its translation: CASSYRLGGANTGELFF.

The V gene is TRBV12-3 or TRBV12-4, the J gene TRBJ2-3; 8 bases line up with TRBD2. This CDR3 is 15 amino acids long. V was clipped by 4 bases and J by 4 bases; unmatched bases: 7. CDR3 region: CASSSERELADTQYF. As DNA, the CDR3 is TGTGCCAGCAGTTCCGAGCGGGAGCTGGCAGATACGCAGTATTTT.

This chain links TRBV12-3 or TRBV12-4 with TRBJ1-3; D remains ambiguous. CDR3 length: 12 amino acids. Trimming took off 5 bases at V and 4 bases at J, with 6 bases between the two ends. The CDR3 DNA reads TGTGCCAGCAGTCGTAGGGGAAACACCATATATTTT. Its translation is CASSRRGNTIYF.

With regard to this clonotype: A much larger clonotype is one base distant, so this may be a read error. The CDR3 protein is CASSLINGQTSEQYF. CDR3 nucleotide sequence: TGTGCCAGCAGTTTAATCAATGGACAAACATCCGAGCAGTACTTC. The chain employs TRBV27 and TRBJ2-7, with D possibly TRBD1 on 5 matching bases. This CDR3 spans 15 amino acids. The V end lost 2 bases, the J end lost 6 bases, and 17 bases lay between the germline ends. CDR1 is MNHEY and CDR2 is SMNVEV in the germline V gene (reference sequence).

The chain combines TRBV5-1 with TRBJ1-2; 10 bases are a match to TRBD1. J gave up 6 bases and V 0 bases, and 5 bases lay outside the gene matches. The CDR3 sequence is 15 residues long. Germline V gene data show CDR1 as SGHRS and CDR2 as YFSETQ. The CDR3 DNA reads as TGCGCCAGCAGCTTGGTACCGGACAGGGGGGATGGCTACACCTTC. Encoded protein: CASSLVPDRGDGYTF.

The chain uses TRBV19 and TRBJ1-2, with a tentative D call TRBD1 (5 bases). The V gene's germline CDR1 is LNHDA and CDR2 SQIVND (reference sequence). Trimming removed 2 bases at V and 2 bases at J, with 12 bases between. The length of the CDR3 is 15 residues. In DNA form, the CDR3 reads TGTGCCAGTAGTATACAAGGGGCAGGAAACTATGGCTACACCTTC. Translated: CASSIQGAGNYGYTF.

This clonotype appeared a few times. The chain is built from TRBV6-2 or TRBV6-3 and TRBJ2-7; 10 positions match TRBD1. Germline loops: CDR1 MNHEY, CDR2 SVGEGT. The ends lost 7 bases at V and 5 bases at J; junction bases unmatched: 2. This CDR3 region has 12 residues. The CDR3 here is CASTGTGDEQYF. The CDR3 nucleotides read TGTGCCAGCACAGGGACAGGGGACGAGCAGTACTTC.

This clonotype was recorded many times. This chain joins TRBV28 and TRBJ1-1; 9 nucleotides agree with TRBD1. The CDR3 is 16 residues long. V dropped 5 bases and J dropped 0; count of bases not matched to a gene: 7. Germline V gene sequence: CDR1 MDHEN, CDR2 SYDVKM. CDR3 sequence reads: CASSPLGTGMNTEAFF. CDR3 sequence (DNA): TGTGCCAGCAGTCCGCTTGGGACAGGGATGAACACTGAAGCTTTCTTT.

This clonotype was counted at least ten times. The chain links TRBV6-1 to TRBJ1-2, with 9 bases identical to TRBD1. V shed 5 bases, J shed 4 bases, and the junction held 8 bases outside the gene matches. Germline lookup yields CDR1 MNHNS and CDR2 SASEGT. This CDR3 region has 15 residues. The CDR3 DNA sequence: TGTGCCAGCAGTCTACAGGGGGCGCAGGGCTATGGCTACACCTTC. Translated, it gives CASSLQGAQGYGYTF.

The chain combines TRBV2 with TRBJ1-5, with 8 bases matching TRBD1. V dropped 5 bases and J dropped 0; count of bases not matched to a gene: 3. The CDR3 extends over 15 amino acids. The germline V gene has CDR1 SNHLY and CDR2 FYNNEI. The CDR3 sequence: CASSRTGTSNQPQHF. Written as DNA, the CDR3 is TGTGCCAGCAGTAGGACAGGGACTAGCAATCAGCCCCAGCATTTT.

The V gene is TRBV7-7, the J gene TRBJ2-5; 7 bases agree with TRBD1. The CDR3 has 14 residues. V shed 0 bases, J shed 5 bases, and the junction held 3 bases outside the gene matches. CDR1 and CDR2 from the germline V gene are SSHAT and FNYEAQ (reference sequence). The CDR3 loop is CASSLAGQMETQYF. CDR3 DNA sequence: TGTGCCAGCAGCTTAGCGGGACAGATGGAGACCCAGTACTTC.

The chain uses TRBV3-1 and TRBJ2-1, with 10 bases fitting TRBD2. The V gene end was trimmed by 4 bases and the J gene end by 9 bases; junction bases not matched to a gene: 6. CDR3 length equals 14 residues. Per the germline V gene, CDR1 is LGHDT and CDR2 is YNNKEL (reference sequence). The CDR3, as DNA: TGTGCCAGCAGCCCGCAGGCTAGCGGGGGTGAGCAGTTCTTC. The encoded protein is CASSPQASGGEQFF.

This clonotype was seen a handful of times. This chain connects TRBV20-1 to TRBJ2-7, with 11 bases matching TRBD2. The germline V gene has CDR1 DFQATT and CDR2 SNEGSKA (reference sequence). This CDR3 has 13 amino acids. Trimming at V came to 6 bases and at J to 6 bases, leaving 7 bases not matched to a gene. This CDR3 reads CSAPLAGGIEQYF. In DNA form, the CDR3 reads TGCAGTGCGCCGCTAGCGGGAGGAATCGAGCAGTACTTC.

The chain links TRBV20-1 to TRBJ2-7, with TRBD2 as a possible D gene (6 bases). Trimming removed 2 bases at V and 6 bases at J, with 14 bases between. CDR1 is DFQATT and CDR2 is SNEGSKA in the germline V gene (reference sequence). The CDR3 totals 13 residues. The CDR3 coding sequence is TGCAGTGCTAGATACCGGGGGTGGGGCGAGCAGTACTTC. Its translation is CSARYRGWGEQYF.

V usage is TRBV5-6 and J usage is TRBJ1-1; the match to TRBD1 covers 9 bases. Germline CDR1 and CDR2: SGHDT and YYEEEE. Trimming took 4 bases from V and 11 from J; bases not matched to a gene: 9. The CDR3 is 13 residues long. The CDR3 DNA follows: TGTGCCAGCAGCCCGGGACAGGGCCTACGGGCTTTCTTT. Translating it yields CASSPGQGLRAFF.

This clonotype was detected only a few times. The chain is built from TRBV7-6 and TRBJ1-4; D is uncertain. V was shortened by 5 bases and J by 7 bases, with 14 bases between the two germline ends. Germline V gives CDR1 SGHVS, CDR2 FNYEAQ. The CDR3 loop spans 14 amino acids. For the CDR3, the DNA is TGTGCCAGCAGCCCGAAGGGAGGAGGTGAAAAACTGTTTTTT. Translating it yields CASSPKGGGEKLFF.

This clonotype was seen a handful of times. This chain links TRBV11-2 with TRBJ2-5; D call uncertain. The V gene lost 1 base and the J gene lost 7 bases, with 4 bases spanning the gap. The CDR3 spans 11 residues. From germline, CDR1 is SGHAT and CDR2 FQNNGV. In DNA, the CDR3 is TGTGCCAGCAGCTTAGCACGGACCCAGTACTTC. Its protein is CASSLARTQYF.

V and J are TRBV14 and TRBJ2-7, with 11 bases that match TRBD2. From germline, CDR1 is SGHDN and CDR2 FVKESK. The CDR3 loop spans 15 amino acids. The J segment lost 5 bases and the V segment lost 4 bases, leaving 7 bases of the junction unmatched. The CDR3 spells CASSLVLAGDNEQYF. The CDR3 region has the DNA TGTGCCAGCAGCCTCGTACTAGCGGGAGATAACGAGCAGTACTTC.

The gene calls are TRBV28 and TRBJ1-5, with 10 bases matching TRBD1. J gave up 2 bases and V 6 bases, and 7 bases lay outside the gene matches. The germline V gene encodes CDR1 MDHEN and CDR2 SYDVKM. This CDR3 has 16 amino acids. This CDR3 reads CASSPTGGRGNQPQHF. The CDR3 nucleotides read TGTGCCAGCAGCCCGACAGGGGGCCGTGGCAATCAGCCCCAGCATTTT.

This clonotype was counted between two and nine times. The CDR3 loop reads CASRVGPADYEQYF. CDR3 in DNA: TGTGCCAGCAGGGTAGGACCCGCGGACTACGAGCAGTACTTC. The chain joins TRBV7-2 to TRBJ2-7; D not certain. Per germline, CDR1 SGHTA and CDR2 FQGNSA. The CDR3 spans 14 residues. V was cut by 6 bases and J by 3 bases, with 15 bases left in between.

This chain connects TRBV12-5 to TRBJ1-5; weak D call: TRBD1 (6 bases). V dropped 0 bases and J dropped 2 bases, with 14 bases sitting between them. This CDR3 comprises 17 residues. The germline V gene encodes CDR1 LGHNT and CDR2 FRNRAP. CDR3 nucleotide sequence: TGTGCTAGTGGTTTGGTACGGTCCAGGGGAGGCAATCAGCCCCAGCATTTT. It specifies CASGLVRSRGGNQPQHF.